The rows below give T cell receptor beta chains drawn from one sample of a study of long-term antiretroviral therapy in people with HIV. Clones were read by immunoSEQ multiplex PCR, and TCRdb kept only the in-frame ones, dropping some. This table holds about 29,000 clones, around 85% found once. Here the sequenced sample was unsorted PBMCs, taken roughly 5 years before starting antiretroviral therapy. Receptors originate from a man between 45 and 60 years old with HIV. Each CDR3 is given with its conserved first and last residue. The D gene is left open where the match is weak. A row's size may be missing; if present it is once, few, many or a size class.

>TRBJ2-7|13|NA|TRBV6-6|TRBD1
CASRTGNAYEQYF
TGTGCCAGCAGGACAGGGAATGCCTACGAGCAGTACTTC
>TRBJ2-3|13|NA|TRBV11-1|NA
CASRQPSTDTQYF
TGTGCCAGCCGACAGCCAAGCACAGATACGCAGTATTTT
>TRBJ1-5|12|NA|TRBV18|NA
CASSGGNQPQHF
TGTGCCAGTTCAGGGGGCAATCAGCCCCAGCATTTT
>TRBJ1-1|14|NA|TRBV5-4|NA
CASSPETGSTEAFF
TGTGCCAGCAGCCCCGAGACAGGCAGCACTGAAGCTTTCTTT
>TRBJ2-3|15|once|TRBV5-4|TRBD1
CASRLDREYTDTQYF
TGTGCCAGCAGATTGGACAGGGAATACACAGATACGCAGTATTTT
>TRBJ1-5|16|NA|TRBV19|NA
CASSIREEGGNQPQHF
TGTGCCAGTAGTATCAGGGAGGAGGGTGGCAATCAGCCCCAGCATTTT
>TRBJ2-1|17|once|TRBV19|TRBD2
CASSIEGWSGGRNEQFF
TGTGCCAGTAGTATAGAGGGATGGTCGGGAGGGAGAAATGAGCAGTTCTTC
>TRBJ2-1|16|once|TRBV7-3|NA
CASSTVGGVASNEQFF
TGTGCCAGCAGCACCGTTGGCGGGGTCGCAAGCAATGAGCAGTTCTTC
>TRBJ2-1|13|NA|TRBV6-1|NA
CASTDRGRDEQFF
TGTGCCAGCACAGACCGGGGCCGAGATGAGCAGTTCTTC
>TRBJ2-7|13|NA|TRBV5-4|NA
CASSLQGPYEQYF
TGTGCCAGCAGCTTGCAGGGACCCTACGAGCAGTACTTC
>TRBJ2-5|14|NA|TRBV27|NA
CASSLSWDSRAQYF
TGTGCCAGCAGTTTATCATGGGACTCCAGGGCCCAGTACTTC
>TRBJ2-1|14|NA|TRBV7-9|NA
CASNEELQFYEQFF
TGTGCCAGTAACGAGGAACTACAATTCTATGAGCAGTTCTTC
>TRBJ1-6|17|NA|TRBV9|TRBD1
CASSEGANRYYNSPLHF
TGTGCCAGCAGCGAGGGGGCAAACCGGTACTATAATTCACCCCTCCACTTT
>TRBJ1-4|17|NA|TRBV6-1|NA
CASSERGSLATNEKLFF
TGTGCCAGCAGTGAAAGGGGATCCTTAGCAACTAATGAAAAACTGTTTTTT
>TRBJ2-5|15|NA|TRBV6-6|NA
CASSYPEGGGETQYF
TGTGCCAGCAGTTACCCAGAGGGGGGAGGGGAGACCCAGTACTTC
>TRBJ2-2|14|NA|TRBV7-8|TRBD1
CASSRGQNTGELFF
TGTGCCAGCTCCAGGGGGCAGAACACCGGGGAGCTGTTTTTT
>TRBJ1-1|13|once|TRBV5-6|NA
CASSMGMNTEAFF
TGTGCCAGCAGCATGGGGATGAACACTGAAGCTTTCTTT
>TRBJ1-5|19|NA|TRBV7-8|TRBD1
CASSLTKDRWRGSNQPQHF
TGTGCCAGCAGCTTAACAAAGGACAGGTGGCGGGGGAGCAATCAGCCCCAGCATTTT
>TRBJ2-2|16|NA|TRBV4-3|TRBD2
CASSQKAGGYTGELFF
TGCGCCAGCAGCCAAAAAGCGGGGGGATACACCGGGGAGCTGTTTTTT
>TRBJ2-1|14|NA|TRBV5-1|NA
CASSSYSDSGIQFF
TGCGCCAGCAGCTCTTATTCGGACAGTGGAATACAGTTCTTC
>TRBJ1-2|15|NA|TRBV5-4|TRBD1
CASSTGTGFYYGYTF
TGTGCCAGCAGCACCGGGACAGGCTTTTACTATGGCTACACCTTC
>TRBJ1-2|13|NA|TRBV6-5|NA
CASSLGTIYGYTF
TGTGCCAGCAGCCTCGGGACGATCTATGGCTACACCTTC
>TRBJ2-3|12|NA|TRBV29-1|NA
CSVGKGEDTQYF
TGCAGCGTGGGTAAGGGGGAAGATACGCAGTATTTT
>TRBJ2-1|20|NA|TRBV18|NA
CASSPNKAGNPSGAYNEQFF
TGTGCCAGCTCACCAAACAAAGCGGGCAATCCCTCAGGGGCCTACAATGAGCAGTTCTTC
>TRBJ1-2|14|few|TRBV7-3|NA
CASSRTGTAHGYTF
TGTGCCAGCAGCCGTACCGGGACGGCACATGGCTACACCTTC
>TRBJ1-5|16|once|TRBV4-1|NA
CASSQQGLAGNQPQHF
TGCGCCAGCAGCCAACAGGGACTTGCCGGGAATCAGCCCCAGCATTTT
>TRBJ2-7|13|NA|TRBV9|NA
CASSSLSSYEQYF
TGTGCCAGCAGCTCTTTATCCTCCTACGAGCAGTACTTC
>TRBJ2-5|14|NA|TRBV5-1|NA
CASSPQGQGETQYF
TGCGCCAGCAGCCCCCAGGGGCAGGGAGAGACCCAGTACTTC
>TRBJ2-4|14|NA|TRBV28|NA
CASSLRGLGNIQYF
TGTGCCAGCAGTTTACGGGGGTTGGGAAACATTCAGTACTTC
>TRBJ1-4|17|NA|TRBV9|NA
CASSSGLLNRENEKLFF
TGTGCCAGCAGCTCCGGGTTACTCAACAGGGAAAATGAAAAACTGTTTTTT
>TRBJ2-1|14|once|TRBV7-2|NA
CASSPRATRNEQFF
TGTGCCAGCAGCCCGAGGGCCACGCGCAATGAGCAGTTCTTC
>TRBJ2-2|16|NA|TRBV27|TRBD2
CASSFFAGGNTGELFF
TGTGCCAGCAGTTTCTTTGCGGGGGGGAACACCGGGGAGCTGTTTTTT
>TRBJ1-6|15|NA|TRBV19|NA
CASSIGVIIESPLHF
TGTGCCAGTAGTATCGGGGTAATAATTGAATCACCCCTCCACTTT
>TRBJ2-1|16|NA|TRBV5-4|TRBD2
CASSKSSGGAYNEQFF
TGTGCCAGCAGCAAGTCTAGCGGGGGGGCTTATAATGAGCAGTTCTTC